This T cell receptor (beta chain) emerged from a study of cytotoxic CD8 clonotypes in ibrutinib-treated CLL. Study in general: Enrolment comprised about 10 relapsed/refractory and over 14 treatment-naive patients; about 18 were IGHV unmutated. There were, on average, 255,043 productive templates and tens of thousands of productive rearrangements per sample. Whole-study results and caveats: A rise in clonality was seen at ibrutinib response, and a fall back toward baseline was seen at progression. Public clonotypes showed up rarely, and on treatment they shrank or held steady.

A word on this clone: Its antigen is currently unknown.

The CDR3 consists of 16 residues. Trimming pared 3 bases from V and 4 bases from J, leaving 16 bases between. Germline CDR1 is SGDLS and CDR2 is YYNGEE. Here immunoSEQ multiplex PCR was the method, and the copy in TCRdb shows in-frame clones only, minus some. This table holds roughly 190,000 clones, roughly 72% found once. Sample: PBMCs, taken after 24 months of ibrutinib treatment. This receptor was identified in a human donor with chronic lymphocytic leukemia. The V gene is TRBV9, the J gene TRBJ2-2; D ambiguous. CDR3 bases: TGTGCCAGCAGCGGAATATTAAGGCCCCCCACCGGGGAGCTGTTTTTT. Its protein is CASSGILRPPTGELFF.